Described below is a single T cell receptor beta chain sequence and its context. Antigen: not known. The entry originates in a study of cytomegalovirus exposure and HLA in healthy donors. This PCR relied on a set of 60 Vbeta primers and 13 Jbeta primers. The method was immunoSEQ multiplex PCR; TCRdb's version includes in-frame clones alone and lacks a portion of them. The repertoire holds 90,000 to 150,000 clones, with 63% as singletons. Study results and caveats: 87-base-pair reads could not separate some V segments, including TRBV6-2 and TRBV6-3.

The V gene lost 5 bases and the J gene lost 2 bases, with 12 bases spanning the gap. This CDR3 has 14 residues. Germline loops: CDR1 SGHAT, CDR2 FQNNGV. The receptor comes from a man aged 35-49 years in good health and CMV-seropositive. The gene calls are TRBV11-2 and TRBJ2-5, with a possible D match to TRBD2 (7 bases). Material: PBMCs. Here the CDR3 reads CASSPQGGQETQYF. In DNA, the CDR3 is TGTGCCAGCAGCCCACAGGGAGGGCAAGAGACCCAGTACTTC.